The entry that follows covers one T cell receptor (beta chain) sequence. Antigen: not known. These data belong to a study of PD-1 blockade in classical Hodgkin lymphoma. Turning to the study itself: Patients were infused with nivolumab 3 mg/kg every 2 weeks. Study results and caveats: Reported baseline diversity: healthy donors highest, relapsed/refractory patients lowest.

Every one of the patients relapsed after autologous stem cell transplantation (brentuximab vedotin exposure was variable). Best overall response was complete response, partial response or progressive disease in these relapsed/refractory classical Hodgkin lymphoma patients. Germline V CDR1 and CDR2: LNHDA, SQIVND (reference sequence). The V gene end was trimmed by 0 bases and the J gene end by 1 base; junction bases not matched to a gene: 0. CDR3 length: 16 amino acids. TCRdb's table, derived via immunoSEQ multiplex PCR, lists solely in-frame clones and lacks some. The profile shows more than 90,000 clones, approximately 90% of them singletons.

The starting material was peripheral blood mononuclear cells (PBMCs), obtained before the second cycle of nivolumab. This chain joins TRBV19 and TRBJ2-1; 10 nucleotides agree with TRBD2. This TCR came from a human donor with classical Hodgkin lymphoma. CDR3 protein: CASSIETSGSYNEQFF. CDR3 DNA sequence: TGTGCCAGTAGTATAGAGACTAGCGGGTCCTACAATGAGCAGTTCTTC.